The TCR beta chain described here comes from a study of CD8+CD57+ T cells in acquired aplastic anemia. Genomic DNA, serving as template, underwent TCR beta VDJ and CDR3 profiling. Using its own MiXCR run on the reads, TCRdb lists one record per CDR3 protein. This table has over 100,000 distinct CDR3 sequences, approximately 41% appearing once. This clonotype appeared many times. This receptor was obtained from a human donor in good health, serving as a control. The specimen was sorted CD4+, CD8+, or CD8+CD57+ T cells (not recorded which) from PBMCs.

The CDR3 DNA is TGCGCCAGCAGCTTGGTTCTAGGAAGCAGAGAGACCCAGTACTTC. Protein: CASSLVLGSRETQYF. The rearrangement uses TRBV5-1 and TRBJ2-5; D uncertain. Germline CDR1 and CDR2: SGHRS and YFSETQ. Trimming pared 0 bases from V and 4 bases from J, leaving 13 bases between. The CDR3 runs to 15 residues.